The source of this TCR beta chain is a study of early T cells in non-severe SARS-CoV-2 infection. There are 15 residues in the CDR3. V lost 6 bases to trimming and J lost 5 bases; unmatched junction nucleotides: 10. The germline CDR1 and CDR2 sequences are DFQATT and SNEGSKA (reference sequence). Individual cDNA molecules were tagged with unique molecular identifiers, the study reported. TCRdb recomputed calls from the 5' RACE reads with MiXCR, one row per CDR3 protein. Found here are around 57,000 distinct CDR3 sequences, around 7.5% of them singletons; the top ten hold around 9.4%. The gene calls are TRBV20-1 and TRBJ2-2; 9 bases map to TRBD1. This receptor was obtained from an adult who was a healthcare worker with PCR-confirmed SARS-CoV-2 infection or an uninfected control (not recorded which). The sample was whole blood. The DNA of the CDR3 is TGCAGTGCCATAAACGACAGGGGGAAAACCGGGGAGCTGTTTTTT. Translation: CSAINDRGKTGELFF.